This TCR beta chain came from a study of T cell repertoires in cytomegalovirus infection. For the study at large: Used in the study were CMV epitopes, some recently identified and HLA-C-restricted, others well-studied and HLA-B-restricted.

Study-wide findings and caveats: Across the ex vivo response, the dominant clonotypes were HLA-C-restricted CMV-specific TCR beta clonotypes.

Comments on this clonotype: Antigen specificity is unknown.

V was pared by 5 bases and J by 3 bases, with 14 bases between. The germline gives CDR1 SEHNR, CDR2 FQNEAQ (reference sequence). The CDR3 runs 14 residues. Via MiXCR, TCRdb re-called the reads, giving one row per CDR3 protein. This sample has roughly 180,000 distinct CDR3 sequences, with about 20% found just once. The sequence was obtained from a human donor in good health (CMV status not recorded). Some clones in this sample may be carry-over from other donors' samples. The chain has TRBV7-9 and TRBJ2-7, with D perhaps TRBD1 (5 bases). The material sequenced was CD8+ T cells from cultured PBMCs, taken from culture after CMV antigen stimulation. Here the CDR3 reads CASSHPQAFYEQYF. As DNA, the CDR3 is TGTGCCAGCAGCCACCCACAGGCGTTCTACGAGCAGTACTTC.